This T cell receptor (beta chain) was sequenced during a study of cytomegalovirus exposure and HLA in healthy donors. The donors were members of the validation cohort comprising 100 to 150 subjects, separate from the roughly 700-subject first cohort. The table came from immunoSEQ multiplex PCR; TCRdb's copy has only in-frame clones and leaves some out. The sample has roughly 140,000 clones, around nine tenths seen once. Trimming removed 0 bases from V and 5 bases from J, with 12 bases in between. CDR3 length: 15 residues. The germline V gene encodes CDR1 SGHKS and CDR2 YYEKEE (reference sequence). The chain recombines TRBV5-5 with TRBJ1-5; possible D gene TRBD1, 6 bases. This sequence originates from a woman between 18 and 29 years old in good health and CMV-seropositive. Sequencing used PBMCs. The CDR3 loop reads CASSLVTGYDQPQHF. CDR3 sequence (DNA): TGTGCCAGCAGCTTGGTCACAGGGTACGATCAGCCCCAGCATTTT.